Reported below is one TCR beta chain. Its target is not known. This entry comes from a study of tumor-infiltrating lymphocytes in primary liver carcinoma. The wider study: The five patients, who were men and women, ranged in age from 30 to 69 years.

Study findings and constraints: It was in tumors, not blood, that the top-250-clone fraction was significantly higher (p = 0.039). It was tumor-adjacent and tumor-blood pairs that overlapped less than tumor region pairs did.

From 500 ng total RNA, TCR beta cDNA was generated with a primer in the constant region. Researchers made the TCR beta libraries by running three nested multiplex PCR rounds with slightly modified ARM-PCR. TCRdb re-analysed the multiplex PCR reads in MiXCR, keeping a single row per CDR3 protein. In the table there are around 99,000 distinct CDR3 sequences, 65% to 70% of which are singletons. Each 20-30 mg portion of unsorted bulk tissue served as the source for co-extraction of RNA and DNA. The clonotype originates from a man in his forties with primary liver carcinoma and hepatitis B virus infection. Sequencing input: tumor-adjacent normal liver tissue.

The CDR3 sequence: CASSSLVSGGRGEELFF. Here the CDR3 DNA reads TGTGCCAGCAGCTCCCTTGTCAGCGGAGGGAGGGGCGAGGAGCTGTTTTTT. The V call is TRBV7-8, the J call TRBJ2-2, with 7 bases matching TRBD2. In germline, CDR1 is SGHVS, CDR2 FQNEAQ. The J segment lost 10 bases and the V segment lost 4 bases, leaving 18 bases of the junction unmatched. This CDR3 is 17 amino acids long. Complete variable domain (other parts from reference TRBV7-8 and TRBJ2-2): GAGVSQSPRYKVAKRGQDVALRCDPISGHVSLFWYQQALGQGPEFLTYFQNEAQLDKSGLPSDRFFAERPEGSVSTLKIQRTQQEDSAVYLCASSSLVSGGRGEELFFGEGSRLTVL.